Sequencing of this TCR beta chain was carried out in a study of radiotherapy plus CTLA-4 blockade in lung cancer. Notes on the study in general: Among reported predictors of response, early blood T cell clone dynamics with interferon-beta performed best.

CDR1 SGHNT and CDR2 YYREEE come from the germline V gene (reference sequence). This CDR3 spans 14 amino acids. Germline trimming cut 2 bases from V and 5 bases from J; bases unmatched to any gene: 3. A single count supports this clone. Its antigen remains unidentified. Libraries were prepared by immunoSEQ multiplex PCR; TCRdb keeps only in-frame clonotypes and omits some of them. The sample records about 38,000 clones, about 80% being singletons. The sample consisted of peripheral blood, taken from a patient treated with radiotherapy plus ipilimumab. The chain recombines TRBV5-4 with TRBJ2-2, with 7 bases lining up with TRBD2. The sequence was obtained from a human donor with non-small cell lung cancer who had stable disease on radiotherapy plus ipilimumab. The DNA of the CDR3 is TGTGCCAGCAGCTTTATGGGGGGGACCGGGGAGCTGTTTTTT. It codes for CASSFMGGTGELFF.